The clone carrying this TCR beta chain was observed once. Individuals aged about 18 to 100 years were recruited from about two dozen US areas. Which cohort a participant joined came from the clinical history participants gave. This sample was included in a study of blood T cell repertoires in COVID-19. Study in general: The United States, Italy and Spain provided the acute and convalescent COVID-19 samples.

Germline CDR1 reads LNHDA; CDR2 reads SQIVND (reference sequence). The CDR3 contains 15 residues. Trimming left V 1 base short and J 0 bases short, with 7 bases between. In the authors' methods: Reference gene primers were amplified, and this amplification served to estimate nucleated cell counts. Here immunoSEQ multiplex PCR was the method, and the copy in TCRdb shows in-frame clones only, minus some. The DNA was the basis for D and trimming; V, J and clone size are from that table. Seen here are 300,000 to 350,000 clones, 80% to 90% observed once, and the top ten hold 2.2%. The clonotype originates from a man aged 25-45 years who had recovered from COVID-19. This chain connects TRBV19 to TRBJ2-1, with D maybe TRBD2 (5 bases). The sample was PBMCs or T cells enriched from blood (not recorded which). The CDR3 spells CASSIAGSSYNEQFF. The CDR3 nucleotides read TGTGCCAGTAGTATAGCGGGGAGCTCCTACAATGAGCAGTTCTTC.